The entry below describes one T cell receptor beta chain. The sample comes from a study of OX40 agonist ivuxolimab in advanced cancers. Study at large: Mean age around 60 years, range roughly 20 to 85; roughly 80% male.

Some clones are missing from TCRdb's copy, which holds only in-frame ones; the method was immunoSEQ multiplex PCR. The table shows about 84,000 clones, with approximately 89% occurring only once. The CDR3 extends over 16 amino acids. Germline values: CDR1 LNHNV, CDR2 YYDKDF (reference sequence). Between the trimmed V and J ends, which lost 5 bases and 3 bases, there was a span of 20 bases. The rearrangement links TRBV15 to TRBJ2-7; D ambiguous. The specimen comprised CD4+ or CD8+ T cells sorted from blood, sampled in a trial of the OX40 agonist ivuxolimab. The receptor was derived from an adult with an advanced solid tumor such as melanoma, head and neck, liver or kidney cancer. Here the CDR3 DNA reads TGTGCCACCAGCCCTAGGGTGGATAACCTCCTCTACGAGCAGTACTTC. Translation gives CATSPRVDNLLYEQYF.